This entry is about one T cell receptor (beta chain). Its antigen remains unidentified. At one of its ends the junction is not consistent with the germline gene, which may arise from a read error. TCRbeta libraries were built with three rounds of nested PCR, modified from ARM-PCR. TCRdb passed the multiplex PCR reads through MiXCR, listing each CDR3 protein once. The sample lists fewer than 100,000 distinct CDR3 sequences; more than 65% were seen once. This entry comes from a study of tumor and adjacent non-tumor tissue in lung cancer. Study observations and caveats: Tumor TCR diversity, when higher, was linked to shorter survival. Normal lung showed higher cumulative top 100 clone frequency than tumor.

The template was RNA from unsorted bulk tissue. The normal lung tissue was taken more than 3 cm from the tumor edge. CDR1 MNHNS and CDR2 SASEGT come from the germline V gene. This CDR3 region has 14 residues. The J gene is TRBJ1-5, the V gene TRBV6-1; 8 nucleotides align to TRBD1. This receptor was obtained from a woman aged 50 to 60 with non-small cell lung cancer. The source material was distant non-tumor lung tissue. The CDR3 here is CDSSGTGGNQPQHF. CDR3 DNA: TGTGACAGCAGTGGGACAGGTGGCAATCAGCCCCAGCATTTT.